These 23 T cell receptor beta chains were all obtained from the same sample, sequenced in a study of early T cells in non-severe SARS-CoV-2 infection. TCRdb redid the calling of the 5' RACE reads with MiXCR, one entry per CDR3 protein. The table includes 70,000 or so distinct CDR3 sequences, 10% detected once. Sequencing used whole blood, obtained at baseline. The receptors derive from an adult who was a healthcare worker with PCR-confirmed SARS-CoV-2 infection or an uninfected control (not recorded which).

V usage is TRBV14 and J usage is TRBJ1-1; D gene unclear. Germline CDR1 and CDR2: SGHDN and FVKESK. The V end was cut by 0 bases, the J end by 8 bases, with 4 bases between. CDR3 length: 11 residues. Here the CDR3 DNA reads TGTGCCAGCAGCCAAGAGCAGGAAGCTTTCTTT. Its protein is CASSQEQEAFF.

Only a few counts were recorded for this clonotype. This chain uses TRBV30 with TRBJ1-5; TRBD1 might be the D (5 bases). V lost 3 bases, J lost 0 bases, and 12 bases lay in between. This CDR3 has 15 residues. Germline V lookup: CDR1 GTSNPN, CDR2 SVGIG (reference sequence). The CDR3 spells CAWSQGLNSNQPQHF. CDR3 DNA: TGTGCCTGGAGCCAGGGACTGAATAGCAATCAGCCCCAGCATTTT. Full variable domain (outside the CDR3, taken from reference TRBV30 and TRBJ1-5): SQTIHQWPATLVQPVGSPLSLECTVEGTSNPNLYWYRQAAGRGLQLLFYSVGIGQISSEVPQNLSASRPQDRQFILSSKKLLLSDSGFYLCAWSQGLNSNQPQHFGDGTRLSIL.

The chain employs TRBV7-9 and TRBJ2-1; 10 bases map to TRBD2. V shed 5 bases and J 4 bases; nucleotides not matched to a gene: 5. CDR3 size: 15 residues. CDR1 is SEHNR and CDR2 is FQNEAQ in the germline V gene (reference sequence). CDR3 in amino acids: CASSPELAGYNEQFF. In DNA, the CDR3 is TGTGCCAGCAGCCCCGAACTAGCGGGGTACAATGAGCAGTTCTTC.

This clonotype has only a few counts. The V call is TRBV7-2, the J call TRBJ2-3, with 9 bases matching TRBD2. The V segment lost 1 base and the J segment 2 bases; nucleotides outside the gene matches: 7. This CDR3 has 17 amino acids. Germline V gene data show CDR1 as SGHTA and CDR2 as FQGNSA. The chain's CDR3 is CASSLVAAGGPTDTQYF. CDR3 DNA sequence: TGTGCCAGCAGCTTAGTTGCAGCGGGGGGCCCCACAGATACGCAGTATTTT.

The V call is TRBV19, the J call TRBJ2-7; maybe TRBD1 (5 bases). The germline V gene has CDR1 LNHDA and CDR2 SQIVND (reference sequence). V lost 7 bases to trimming and J lost 6 bases, with 19 bases between them. The CDR3 extends over 14 amino acids. CDR3 protein: CASKGNRLTGEQYF. As DNA, the CDR3 is TGTGCCAGTAAAGGGAACAGGCTAACCGGCGAGCAGTACTTC.

The sample holds a few counts of this clonotype. For the CDR3, the DNA is TGTGCCATCAGTGAAGCAGACCGGCGTGAGCAGTTCTTC. Protein sequence: CAISEADRREQFF. The rearrangement uses TRBV10-3 and TRBJ2-1; D remains ambiguous. Germline CDR1 reads ENHRY; CDR2 reads SYGVKD. V lost 3 bases and J lost 9, with 12 bases in between. This CDR3 spans 13 amino acids.

This clonotype was observed many times. The chain combines TRBV2 with TRBJ2-7; TRBD1 might be the D (5 bases). The CDR3 runs to 13 residues. The germline V gene has CDR1 SNHLY and CDR2 FYNNEI. The germline V and J ends were trimmed by 6 bases and 2 bases, with 11 bases remaining between them. The CDR3 region is CASSPDRAYEQYF. In DNA form, the CDR3 reads TGTGCCAGCAGCCCCGACAGAGCCTACGAGCAGTACTTC.

V usage is TRBV15 and J usage is TRBJ2-3; 12 nucleotides agree with TRBD2. The CDR3 totals 13 residues. Germline V gives CDR1 LNHNV, CDR2 YYDKDF (reference sequence). V shed 8 bases and J 7 bases; nucleotides not matched to a gene: 4. The CDR3 sequence is CATGLAGLNTQYF. CDR3 coding DNA: TGTGCCACCGGACTAGCGGGGTTAAATACGCAGTATTTT.

This clonotype was observed many times. The chain carries TRBV12-5 and TRBJ2-2; the D is unclear. Germline values: CDR1 LGHNT, CDR2 FRNRAP. There are 12 residues in the CDR3. Between the trimmed V and J ends, which lost 2 bases and 5 bases, there was a span of 3 bases. The CDR3 loop reads CASGLLTGELFF. The DNA for the CDR3 is TGTGCTAGTGGTTTGCTAACCGGGGAGCTGTTTTTT.

The table lists this clonotype with many counts. As DNA, the CDR3 is TGCAGCGTTGAGGGGGTATCCTACGAGCAGTACTTC. Its protein is CSVEGVSYEQYF. The chain carries TRBV29-1 and TRBJ2-7; D tentatively fits TRBD1 or TRBD2 (5 bases each). The CDR3 length is 12 residues. In germline, CDR1 is SQVTM, CDR2 ANQGSEA. Trimming cost V 3 bases and J 1 base, with 7 bases left between them.

The CDR3 here is CASSFRQGRTGELFF. The CDR3 bases are TGTGCCAGCAGTTTTCGACAGGGGAGAACCGGGGAGCTGTTTTTT. J is TRBJ2-2 and V is TRBV12-3 or TRBV12-4; 8 bases are shared with TRBD1. The CDR3 is made up of 15 amino acids. The junction had 5 bases not matched to a gene; V was cut back by 3 bases and J by 5 bases.

The chain couples TRBV30 to TRBJ2-3; perhaps TRBD2 as D (6 bases). This CDR3 has 14 residues. The V and J ends lost 3 bases and 5 bases respectively, with 15 bases between them. Germline assignment: CDR1 GTSNPN and CDR2 SVGIG (reference sequence). Here the CDR3 DNA reads TGTGCCTGGAGCGGAGGGGTGTCTGGAGATACGCAGTATTTT. Its translation: CAWSGGVSGDTQYF.

The sample holds a few counts of this clonotype. The chain joins TRBV7-6 to TRBJ2-7; 7 nucleotides align to TRBD1. The CDR3 has 15 residues. The germline gives CDR1 SGHVS, CDR2 FNYEAQ. J lost 0 bases, V lost 4 bases, and 6 bases had no gene match. CDR3 in amino acids: CASSSRQGPSYEQYF. The CDR3, as DNA: TGTGCCAGCAGCTCTCGACAGGGCCCCTCCTACGAGCAGTACTTC. The full variable domain, completed using reference TRBV7-6 and TRBJ2-7, is GAGVSQSPRYKVTKRGQDVALRCDPISGHVSLYWYRQALGQGPEFLTYFNYEAQQDKSGLPNDRFSAERPEGSISTLTIQRTEQRDSAMYRCASSSRQGPSYEQYFGPGTRLTVT.

This clonotype was seen a handful of times. The CDR3 here is CASSRGPDTEAFF. The CDR3 bases are TGTGCCAGCAGCAGGGGGCCGGACACTGAAGCTTTCTTT. The genes are TRBV9 and TRBJ1-1; 7 positions match TRBD1. CDR1 is SGDLS, CDR2 YYNGEE, per germline. The CDR3 has 13 amino acids. The junction had 3 bases not matched to a gene; V was cut back by 4 bases and J by 3 bases.

This clonotype was counted ten times or more. The chain uses TRBV7-2 and TRBJ2-1; TRBD1 might be the D (6 bases). The CDR3 length is 16 residues. The ends were cut back, 5 bases at V and 0 bases at J, with 14 bases in the middle. Germline assignment: CDR1 SGHTA and CDR2 FQGNSA. CDR3 sequence (DNA): TGTGCCAGCAGCCCAGCGAGGGGGTACTCCTACAATGAGCAGTTCTTC. It translates to CASSPARGYSYNEQFF.

This clonotype has more than one count but fewer than ten. The chain links TRBV5-1 to TRBJ2-7; D tentatively reads TRBD1 or TRBD2 (5 bases each). Deletions cut 3 bases from V and 3 bases from J, with 19 bases between. Germline V gene sequence: CDR1 SGHRS, CDR2 YFSETQ. The CDR3 covers 16 residues. DNA of the CDR3: TGCGCCAGCAGCTCAGGGACGGTGAAGAGTTTCTACGAGCAGTACTTC. Amino acid sequence: CASSSGTVKSFYEQYF.

In its sample, this clonotype was seen many times. The V call is TRBV7-3, the J call TRBJ1-1; no clear D gene. The CDR3 spans 13 residues. Germline CDR1 reads SGHTA; CDR2 reads FQGTGA. The V end was cut by 1 base, the J end by 1 base, with 4 bases between. This CDR3 reads CASSLSWNTEAFF. CDR3 DNA: TGTGCCAGCAGCTTAAGCTGGAACACTGAAGCTTTCTTT. The whole variable domain, filled in from reference TRBV7-3 and TRBJ1-1, reads GAGVSQTPSNKVTEKGKYVELRCDPISGHTALYWYRQSLGQGPEFLIYFQGTGAADDSGLPNDRFFAVRPEGSVSTLKIQRTERGDSAVYLCASSLSWNTEAFFGQGTRLTVV.

This clonotype was detected ten times or more. The chain couples TRBV12-3 or TRBV12-4 to TRBJ2-1; 10 bases are shared with TRBD1. J lost 7 bases, V lost 2 bases, and 5 bases had no gene match. This CDR3 region has 15 residues. DNA of the CDR3: TGTGCCAGCAGTTTAAGACAGGGGGCCGGGAATGAGCAGTTCTTC. This encodes CASSLRQGAGNEQFF.

This clonotype was counted only a few times. The rearrangement uses TRBV2 and TRBJ1-1; TRBD1 aligns across 7 bases. Germline V gene data show CDR1 as SNHLY and CDR2 as FYNNEI. The CDR3 has 15 residues. Losses at the gene ends were 7 bases for V and 5 bases for J; bases not matched to a gene: 13. The CDR3 sequence is CASNPSSTGRTEAFF. In nucleotides, the CDR3 is TGTGCCAGCAATCCTAGTTCGACAGGGAGGACTGAAGCTTTCTTT. Full variable domain (missing parts from reference TRBV2 and TRBJ1-1): EPEVTQTPSHQVTQMGQEVILRCVPISNHLYFYWYRQILGQKVEFLVSFYNNEISEKSEIFDDQFSVERPDGSNFTLKIRSTKLEDSAMYFCASNPSSTGRTEAFFGQGTRLTVV.

The chain carries TRBV27 and TRBJ2-7; the D gene is possibly TRBD1 (6 bases). Germline CDR1 and CDR2: MNHEY and SMNVEV (reference sequence). V dropped 6 bases and J dropped 3 bases, with 15 bases sitting between them. The CDR3 consists of 14 residues. The CDR3 protein is CASRLTGFSYEQYF. The CDR3 region has the DNA TGTGCCAGCAGACTTACAGGGTTTAGCTACGAGCAGTACTTC.

The V gene is TRBV5-1, the J gene TRBJ1-2, with D unclear. Germline V gene sequence: CDR1 SGHRS, CDR2 YFSETQ. The ends were cut back, 0 bases at V and 0 bases at J, with 9 bases in the middle. This CDR3 is built from 15 residues. In nucleotides, the CDR3 is TGCGCCAGCAGCTTGGGGGCAGATACTAACTATGGCTACACCTTC. Protein product: CASSLGADTNYGYTF.

In its sample, this clonotype was seen many times. V usage is TRBV6-6 and J usage is TRBJ2-2; D is perhaps TRBD1 or TRBD2 (5 bases each). Germline CDR1 and CDR2: MNHNY and SVGAGI (reference sequence). CDR3 size: 15 residues. The germline V and J ends were trimmed by 4 bases and 4 bases, with 13 bases remaining between them. In nucleotides, the CDR3 is TGTGCCAGCAGTTTATTCAGGGACGTCACCGGGGAGCTGTTTTTT. The encoded protein is CASSLFRDVTGELFF.

This clonotype was recorded at least ten times. The rearrangement uses TRBV6-5 and TRBJ1-6; possibly TRBD1 for D (6 bases). The CDR3 runs 16 residues. Trimming cost V 6 bases and J 10 bases, with 22 bases left between them. The germline CDR1 and CDR2 sequences are MNHEY and SVGAGI. In DNA, the CDR3 is TGTGCCAGCAGCCGCGCCCGGGGACATCGGGGATCACCCCTCCACTTT. This sequence encodes CASSRARGHRGSPLHF.